The present T cell receptor (beta chain) was sequenced within a study of PD-1 blockade in classical Hodgkin lymphoma. All patients relapsed after autologous stem cell transplantation, and brentuximab vedotin exposure varied. With regard to this clone: Its antigen is still unknown.

Profiling relied on immunoSEQ multiplex PCR, and the TCRdb table lists in-frame clones only, not all of them. The table has more than 10,000 clones, about nine tenths seen once. Germline CDR1 KGHSH, CDR2 LQKENI. Trimming removed 0 bases at V and 4 bases at J, with 10 bases between. This CDR3 spans 15 amino acids. Study findings and constraints: Repertoires differed for reasons still undefined, possibly disease activity or prior therapy.

This rearrangement joins TRBV18 to TRBJ2-1, with D perhaps matching TRBD2 (6 bases). The clonotype originates from a human donor with classical Hodgkin lymphoma. Sequences were derived from peripheral blood mononuclear cells (PBMCs), sampled at baseline. In nucleotides, the CDR3 is TGTGCCAGCTCACCACCCGGGACTCGTTACAATGAGCAGTTCTTC. Its protein is CASSPPGTRYNEQFF.